This TCR beta chain originates from a study of CD8 T cells in ankylosing spondylitis. Whole-study findings and limits: Disease-associated clones were CD8+ and fairly uncommon in peripheral blood. The clones that were linked to disease were reported to be significantly enriched in matched synovial fluid samples from ankylosing spondylitis patients. A motif of under ten highly homologous TCR beta variants was seen as apparently characteristic of ankylosing spondylitis blood.

This clonotype appeared many times. Its antigen is not known. The V gene's germline CDR1 is LGHDT and CDR2 YNNKEL (reference sequence). Losses at the gene ends were 1 base for V and 9 bases for J; bases not matched to a gene: 9. The CDR3 sequence is 15 residues long. For TCR beta, libraries came from quantitative 5'-RACE with molecular barcodes. TCRdb re-called the 5' RACE reads with MiXCR, one entry per CDR3 protein. The top ten hold less than 15% of the sample, which has roughly 300,000 distinct CDR3 sequences, less than 9.5% seen once. The source of this sequence is a male donor with ankylosing spondylitis. Specimen: blood, either unsorted or a sorted T cell fraction (not recorded which). This sequence joins TRBV3-1 and TRBJ1-5; 7 bases fit TRBD1. For the CDR3, the DNA is TGTGCCAGCAGCCAAGGAAGGGTAGGGGGCAGGCCCCAGCATTTT. Protein sequence: CASSQGRVGGRPQHF.